This T cell receptor (beta chain) originates from a study of metastatic and nonmetastatic thyroid tumors. In its sample, this clone ranks as medium-sized. With MiXCR, TCRdb reprocessed the PCR reads. The sample consists of some 26,000 clones, roughly 22% of them appearing once. This CDR3 spans 18 amino acids. The V and J ends lost 6 bases and 0 bases respectively, with 23 bases between them. Per the germline V gene, CDR1 is MNHEY and CDR2 is SMNVEV (reference sequence). Nobody among the patients had been given any treatment before thyroid surgery. This TCR derives from a female donor with papillary thyroid cancer or a benign thyroid nodule (not recorded which). Some clones in this sample may be carry-over from other donors' samples. The sample taken for sequencing was adjacent normal tissue. The rearrangement uses TRBV27 and TRBJ1-2; possible D gene TRBD1, 6 bases. For the CDR3, the DNA is TGTGCCAGCAGACCCTGGACAGTCTCGCGCGTCCCTAACTATGGCTACACCTTC. Amino acids: CASRPWTVSRVPNYGYTF.